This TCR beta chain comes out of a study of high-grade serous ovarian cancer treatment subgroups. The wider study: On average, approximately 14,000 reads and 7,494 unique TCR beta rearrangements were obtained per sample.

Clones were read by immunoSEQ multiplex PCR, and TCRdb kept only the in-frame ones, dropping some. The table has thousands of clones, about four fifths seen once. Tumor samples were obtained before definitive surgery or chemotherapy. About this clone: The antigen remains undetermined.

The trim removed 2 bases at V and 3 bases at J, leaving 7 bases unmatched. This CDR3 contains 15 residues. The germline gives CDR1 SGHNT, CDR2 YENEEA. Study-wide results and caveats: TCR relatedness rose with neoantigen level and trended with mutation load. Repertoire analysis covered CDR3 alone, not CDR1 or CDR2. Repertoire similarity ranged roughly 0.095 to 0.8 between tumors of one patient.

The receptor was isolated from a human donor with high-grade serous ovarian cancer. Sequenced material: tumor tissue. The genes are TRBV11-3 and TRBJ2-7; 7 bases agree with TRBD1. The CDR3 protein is CASSLNPGGHYEQYF. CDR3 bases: TGTGCCAGCAGCTTAAACCCAGGGGGACACTACGAGCAGTACTTC. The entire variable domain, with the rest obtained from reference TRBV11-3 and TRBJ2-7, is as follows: EAGVVQSPRYKIIEKKQPVAFWCNPISGHNTLYWYLQNLGQGPELLIRYENEEAVDDSQLPKDRFSAERLKGVDSTLKIQPAELGDSAVYLCASSLNPGGHYEQYFGPGTRLTVT.